This passage covers 6 T cell receptor beta chains from one sample sequenced in a study of blood T cell repertoires in COVID-19. Some clones are missing from TCRdb's copy, which holds only in-frame ones; the method was immunoSEQ multiplex PCR. The sample lists approximately 75,000 clones, roughly 83% occurring once. Input material: peripheral blood. Receptors originate from a man aged 25-45 years with COVID-19, enrolled during active disease.

This chain joins TRBV28 and TRBJ2-3; TRBD2 agrees at 7 bases. With V trimmed by 2 bases and J by 4 bases, 3 bases remained unmatched. Germline loops: CDR1 MDHEN, CDR2 SYDVKM. CDR3 length: 14 residues. This CDR3 reads CASSLAGVPDTQYF. The CDR3, as DNA: TGTGCCAGCAGTTTAGCGGGAGTACCAGATACGCAGTATTTT.

The V gene is TRBV28, the J gene TRBJ2-3; tentatively, D is TRBD1 (5 bases). Trimming shortened V by 4 bases and J by 6 bases, and 11 bases separated the two germline ends. Looked up from germline, CDR1 is MDHEN and CDR2 is SYDVKM. This CDR3 region has 13 residues. The CDR3 here is CASSSTAWDTQYF. CDR3 sequence (DNA): TGTGCCAGCAGTTCGACAGCGTGGGATACGCAGTATTTT.

This clone has a handful of counts. The V call is TRBV28, the J call TRBJ2-7; TRBD1 agrees at 9 bases. The CDR3 length is 16 residues. The germline CDR1 and CDR2 sequences are MDHEN and SYDVKM. V lost 4 bases and J lost 3; bases outside the gene matches: 10. The CDR3 nucleotides are TGTGCCAGCAGTTCTGCCGGGACAGGGAGCGGCTACGAGCAGTACTTC. Translation: CASSSAGTGSGYEQYF.

The chain combines TRBV27 with TRBJ1-2; 9 positions match TRBD1. The V gene's germline CDR1 is MNHEY and CDR2 SMNVEV (reference sequence). J was trimmed by 1 base and V by 4 bases; bases with no gene match: 7. CDR3 size: 16 residues. CDR3 region: CASSSPGQGYNYGYTF. For the CDR3, the DNA is TGTGCCAGCAGTTCACCCGGACAGGGGTATAACTATGGCTACACCTTC.

A remark on this clone: At one end the junction does not follow the germline gene, possibly because of a read error. The gene calls are TRBV30 and TRBJ2-7; TRBD2 matches at 12 bases. Germline loops: CDR1 GTSNPN, CDR2 SVGIG (reference sequence). The length of the CDR3 is 14 residues. CDR3 residues: CAWRTSGRSFEQYF. CDR3 DNA sequence: TGTGCCTGGAGGACTAGCGGGAGATCCTTCGAGCAGTACTTC.

The chain links TRBV27 to TRBJ1-2, with TRBD1 matching over 8 bases. CDR1 and CDR2 from the germline V gene are MNHEY and SMNVEV (reference sequence). This CDR3 is built from 14 residues. After removal of 3 bases from V and 8 bases from J, the junction contained 8 bases not matched to a gene. The DNA for the CDR3 is TGTGCCAGCAGTTTTAGTCAGGGGGCGTTCGGCTACACCTTC. As protein: CASSFSQGAFGYTF.